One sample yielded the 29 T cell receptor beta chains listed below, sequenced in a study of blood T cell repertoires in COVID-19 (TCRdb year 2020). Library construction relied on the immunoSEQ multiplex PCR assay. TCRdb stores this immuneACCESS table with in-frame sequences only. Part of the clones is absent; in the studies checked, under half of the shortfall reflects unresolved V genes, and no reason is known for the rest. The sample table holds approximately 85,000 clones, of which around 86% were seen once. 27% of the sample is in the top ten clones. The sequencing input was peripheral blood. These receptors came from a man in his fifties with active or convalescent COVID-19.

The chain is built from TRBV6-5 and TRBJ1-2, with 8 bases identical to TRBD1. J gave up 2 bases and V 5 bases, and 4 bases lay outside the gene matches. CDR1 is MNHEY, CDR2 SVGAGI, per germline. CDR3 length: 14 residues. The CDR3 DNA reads TGTGCCAGCAGTCGGGACAGGAAAAACTATGGCTACACCTTC. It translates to CASSRDRKNYGYTF.

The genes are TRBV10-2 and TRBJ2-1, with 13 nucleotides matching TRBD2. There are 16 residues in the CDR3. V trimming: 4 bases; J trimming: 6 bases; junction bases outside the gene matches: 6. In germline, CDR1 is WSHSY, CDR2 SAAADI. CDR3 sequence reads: CASSGRGLAGFNEQFF. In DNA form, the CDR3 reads TGCGCCAGCAGTGGGCGGGGACTAGCGGGGTTCAATGAGCAGTTCTTC.

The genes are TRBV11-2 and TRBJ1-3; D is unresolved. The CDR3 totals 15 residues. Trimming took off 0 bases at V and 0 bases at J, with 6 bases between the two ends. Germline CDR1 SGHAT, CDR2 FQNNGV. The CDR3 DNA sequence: TGTGCCAGCAGCTTAGATTGGAGCTCTGGAAACACCATATATTTT. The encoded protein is CASSLDWSSGNTIYF. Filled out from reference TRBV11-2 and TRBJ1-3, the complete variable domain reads EAGVAQSPRYKIIEKRQSVAFWCNPISGHATLYWYQQILGQGPKLLIQFQNNGVVDDSQLPKDRFSAERLKGVDSTLKIQPAKLEDSAVYLCASSLDWSSGNTIYFGEGSWLTVV.

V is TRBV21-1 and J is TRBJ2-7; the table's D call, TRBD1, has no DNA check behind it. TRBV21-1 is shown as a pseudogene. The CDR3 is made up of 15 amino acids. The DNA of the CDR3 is TGTGCCAGCAGCAAAGCTGGCCAGGACACATACGAGCAGTACTTC. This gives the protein CASSKAGQDTYEQYF.

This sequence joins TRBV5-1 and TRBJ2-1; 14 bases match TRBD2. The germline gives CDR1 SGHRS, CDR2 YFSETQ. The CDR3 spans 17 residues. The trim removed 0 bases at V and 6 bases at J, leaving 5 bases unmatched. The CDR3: CASSLGLAGGTANEQFF. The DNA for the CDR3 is TGCGCCAGCAGCTTGGGACTAGCGGGAGGGACGGCCAATGAGCAGTTCTTC.

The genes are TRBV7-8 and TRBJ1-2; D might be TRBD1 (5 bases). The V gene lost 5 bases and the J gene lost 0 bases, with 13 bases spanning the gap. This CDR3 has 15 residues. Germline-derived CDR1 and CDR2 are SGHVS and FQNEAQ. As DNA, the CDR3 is TGTGCCAGCAGCCAACGCGGGGGGTCTAACTATGGCTACACCTTC. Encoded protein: CASSQRGGSNYGYTF.

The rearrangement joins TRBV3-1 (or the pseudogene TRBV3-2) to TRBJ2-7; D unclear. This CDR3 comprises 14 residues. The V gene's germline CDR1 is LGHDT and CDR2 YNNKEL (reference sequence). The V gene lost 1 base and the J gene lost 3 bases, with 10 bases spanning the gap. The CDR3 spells CASSQGGRYYEQYF. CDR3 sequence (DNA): TGTGCCAGCAGCCAAGGTGGCAGATACTACGAGCAGTACTTC.

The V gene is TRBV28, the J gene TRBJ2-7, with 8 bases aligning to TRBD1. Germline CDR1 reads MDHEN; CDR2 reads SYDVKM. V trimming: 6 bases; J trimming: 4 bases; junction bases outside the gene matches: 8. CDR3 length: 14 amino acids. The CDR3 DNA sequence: TGTGCCAGCAGCCAAAACAGGGGGAGATACGAGCAGTACTTC. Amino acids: CASSQNRGRYEQYF.

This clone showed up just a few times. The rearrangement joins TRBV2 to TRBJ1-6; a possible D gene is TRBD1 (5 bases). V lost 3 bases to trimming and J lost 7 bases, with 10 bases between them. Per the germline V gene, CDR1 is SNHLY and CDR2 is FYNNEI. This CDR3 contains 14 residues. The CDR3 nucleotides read TGTGCCAGCAGTGAGGGCAGGGCAAATTCACCCCTCCACTTT. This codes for CASSEGRANSPLHF.

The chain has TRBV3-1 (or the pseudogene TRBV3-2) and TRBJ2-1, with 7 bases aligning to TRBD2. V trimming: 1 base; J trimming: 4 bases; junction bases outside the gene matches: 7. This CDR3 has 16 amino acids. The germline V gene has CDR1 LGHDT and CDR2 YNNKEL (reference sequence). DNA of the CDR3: TGTGCCAGCAGCCAAGGTGGCGGGGGAAGATACAATGAGCAGTTCTTC. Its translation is CASSQGGGGRYNEQFF.

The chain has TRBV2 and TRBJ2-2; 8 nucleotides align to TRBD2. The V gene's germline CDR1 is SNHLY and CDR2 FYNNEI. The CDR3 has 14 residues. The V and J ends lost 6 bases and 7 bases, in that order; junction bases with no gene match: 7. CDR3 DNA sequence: TGTGCCAGCAGGCCGGGACTAGAGATCGGGGAGCTGTTTTTT. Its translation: CASRPGLEIGELFF.

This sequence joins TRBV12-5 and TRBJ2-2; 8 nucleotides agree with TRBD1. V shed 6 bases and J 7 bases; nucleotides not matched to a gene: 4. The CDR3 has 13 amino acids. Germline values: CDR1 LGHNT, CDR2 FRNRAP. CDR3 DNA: TGTGCTAGTGGCTTGACAGGGGACGGGGAGCTGTTTTTT. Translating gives CASGLTGDGELFF. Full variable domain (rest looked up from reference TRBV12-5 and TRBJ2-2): DARVTQTPRHKVTEMGQEVTMRCQPILGHNTVFWYRQTMMQGLELLAYFRNRAPLDDSGMPKDRFSAEMPDATLATLKIQPSEPRDSAVYFCASGLTGDGELFFGEGSRLTVL.

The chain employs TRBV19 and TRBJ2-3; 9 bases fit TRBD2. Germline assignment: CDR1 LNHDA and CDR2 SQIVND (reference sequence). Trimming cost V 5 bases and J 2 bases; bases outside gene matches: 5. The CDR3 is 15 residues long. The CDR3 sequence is CASSAAGGHTDTQYF. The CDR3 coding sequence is TGTGCCAGTAGTGCAGCGGGGGGCCACACAGATACGCAGTATTTT.

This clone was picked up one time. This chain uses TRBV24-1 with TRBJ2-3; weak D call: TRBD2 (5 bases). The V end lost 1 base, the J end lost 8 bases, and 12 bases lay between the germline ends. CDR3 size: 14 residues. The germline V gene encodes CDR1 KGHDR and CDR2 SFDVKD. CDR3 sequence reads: CATSDFIAGGTQYF. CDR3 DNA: TGTGCCACCAGTGATTTTATTGCGGGTGGTACGCAGTATTTT.

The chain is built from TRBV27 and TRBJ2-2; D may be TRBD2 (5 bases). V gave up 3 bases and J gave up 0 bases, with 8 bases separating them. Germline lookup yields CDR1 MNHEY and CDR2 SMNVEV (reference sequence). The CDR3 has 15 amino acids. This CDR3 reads CASSFGSSNTGELFF. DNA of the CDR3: TGTGCCAGCAGTTTTGGGAGTTCGAACACCGGGGAGCTGTTTTTT.

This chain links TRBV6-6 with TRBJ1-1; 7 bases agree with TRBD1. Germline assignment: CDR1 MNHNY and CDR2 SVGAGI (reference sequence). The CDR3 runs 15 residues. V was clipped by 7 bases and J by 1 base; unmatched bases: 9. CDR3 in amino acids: CASNNQDRPNTEAFF. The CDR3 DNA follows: TGTGCCAGCAACAATCAGGACAGGCCGAACACTGAAGCTTTCTTT.

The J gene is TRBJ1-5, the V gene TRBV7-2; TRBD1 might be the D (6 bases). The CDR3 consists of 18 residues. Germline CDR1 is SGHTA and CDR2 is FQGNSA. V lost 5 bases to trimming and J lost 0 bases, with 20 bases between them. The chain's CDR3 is CASSLRDTPLHSNQPQHF. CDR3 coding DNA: TGTGCCAGCAGCCTAAGGGACACACCTCTCCATAGCAATCAGCCCCAGCATTTT.

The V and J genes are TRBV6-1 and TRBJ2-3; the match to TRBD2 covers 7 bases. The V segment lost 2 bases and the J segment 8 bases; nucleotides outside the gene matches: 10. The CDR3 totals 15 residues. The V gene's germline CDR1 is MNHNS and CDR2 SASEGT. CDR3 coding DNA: TGTGCCAGCAGTGAATTGGGCGGGGAGCGGGGTACGCAGTATTTT. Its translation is CASSELGGERGTQYF.

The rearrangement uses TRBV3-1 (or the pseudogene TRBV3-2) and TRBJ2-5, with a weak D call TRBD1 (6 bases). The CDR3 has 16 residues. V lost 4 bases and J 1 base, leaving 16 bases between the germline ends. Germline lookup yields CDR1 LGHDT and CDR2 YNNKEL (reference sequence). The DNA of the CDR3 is TGTGCCAGCAGCCCAGGGGCGCGAGCCACCCAAGAGACCCAGTACTTC. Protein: CASSPGARATQETQYF.

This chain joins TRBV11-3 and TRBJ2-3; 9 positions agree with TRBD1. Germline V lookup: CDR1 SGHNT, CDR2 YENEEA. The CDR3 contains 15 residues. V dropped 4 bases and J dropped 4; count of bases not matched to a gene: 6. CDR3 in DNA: TGTGCCAGCAGCTCTAGGACAGGGGACCCAGATACGCAGTATTTT. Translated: CASSSRTGDPDTQYF.

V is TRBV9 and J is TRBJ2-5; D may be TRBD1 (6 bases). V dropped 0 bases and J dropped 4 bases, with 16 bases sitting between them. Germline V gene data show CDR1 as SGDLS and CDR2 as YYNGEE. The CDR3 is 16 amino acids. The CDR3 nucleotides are TGTGCCAGCAGCGTAGCTGGGCAGGTGGGGGCAGAGACCCAGTACTTC. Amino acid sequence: CASSVAGQVGAETQYF.

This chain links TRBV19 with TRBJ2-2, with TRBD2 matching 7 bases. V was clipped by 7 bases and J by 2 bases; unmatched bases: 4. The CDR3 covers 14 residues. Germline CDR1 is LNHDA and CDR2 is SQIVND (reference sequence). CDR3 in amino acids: CASTMGLNTGELFF. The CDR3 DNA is TGTGCCAGTACTATGGGACTAAACACCGGGGAGCTGTTTTTT.

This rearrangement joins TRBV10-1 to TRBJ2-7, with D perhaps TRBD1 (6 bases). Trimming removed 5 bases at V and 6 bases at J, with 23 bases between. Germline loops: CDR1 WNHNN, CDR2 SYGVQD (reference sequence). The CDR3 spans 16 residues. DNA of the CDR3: TGCGCCAGCAGTCGAGAAGACAGGCCGCCACCCTGCGAGCAGTACTTC. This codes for CASSREDRPPPCEQYF.

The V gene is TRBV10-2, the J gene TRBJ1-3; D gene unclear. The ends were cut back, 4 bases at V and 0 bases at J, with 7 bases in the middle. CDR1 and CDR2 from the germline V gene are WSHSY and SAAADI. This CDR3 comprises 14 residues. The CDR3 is CASSGWSSGNTIYF. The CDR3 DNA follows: TGCGCCAGCAGTGGCTGGAGCTCTGGAAACACCATATATTTT.

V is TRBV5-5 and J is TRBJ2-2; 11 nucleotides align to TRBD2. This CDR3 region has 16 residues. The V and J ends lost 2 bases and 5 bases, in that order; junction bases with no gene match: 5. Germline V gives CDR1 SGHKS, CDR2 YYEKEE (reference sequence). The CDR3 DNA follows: TGTGCCAGCAGCTTAACTAGCGGGAGTGGTACCGGGGAGCTGTTTTTT. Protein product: CASSLTSGSGTGELFF.

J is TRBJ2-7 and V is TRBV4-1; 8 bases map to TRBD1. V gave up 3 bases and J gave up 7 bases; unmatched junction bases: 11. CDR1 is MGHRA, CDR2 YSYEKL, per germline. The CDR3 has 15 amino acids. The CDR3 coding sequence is TGCGCCAGCAGCCATGTAATTGGACAGGGCGGTGAGCAGTACTTC. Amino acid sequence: CASSHVIGQGGEQYF.

Here the CDR3 reads CASSQGLAGDTSTDTQYF. The DNA of the CDR3 is TGTGCCAGCAGCCAAGGACTAGCGGGAGATACTAGCACAGATACGCAGTATTTT. J is TRBJ2-3 and V is TRBV4-2, with 12 bases matching TRBD2. Trimming removed 1 base from V and 0 bases from J; junction bases left unmatched: 5. CDR3 length equals 18 residues. Germline V CDR1 and CDR2: LGHNA, YNFKEQ.

The CDR3 bases are TGTGCCAGCAGCGTAGCCAGCGGAATCACAGATACGCAGTATTTT. This gives the protein CASSVASGITDTQYF. The rearrangement uses TRBV9 and TRBJ2-3; D is possibly TRBD2 (5 bases). The germline V gene encodes CDR1 SGDLS and CDR2 YYNGEE. CDR3 length: 15 amino acids. With 0 bases removed from V and 2 bases from J, the gap between germline ends came to 10 bases.

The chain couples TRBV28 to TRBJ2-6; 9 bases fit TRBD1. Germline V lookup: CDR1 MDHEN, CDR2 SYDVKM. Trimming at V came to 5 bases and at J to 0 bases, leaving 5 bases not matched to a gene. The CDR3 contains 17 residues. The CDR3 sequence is CASSAGQGYSGANVLTF. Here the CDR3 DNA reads TGTGCCAGCAGTGCGGGACAGGGCTACTCTGGGGCCAACGTCCTGACTTTC.